This T cell receptor beta chain appears in the sequencing data of a study of cytomegalovirus exposure and HLA in healthy donors (dated by TCRdb to the late 2010s). About the investigation overall: An earlier analysis of several hundred of the donors reported 276 Gb of sequence data and around 120 million unique TCR beta sequences obtained from approximately 180 million T cells. In addition to the first cohort of about 650 subjects, a separate validation cohort of 130 or so different subjects was used. In a later genetic analysis, genome-wide SNP genotypes for about three fifths of the roughly 670 donors were used, and that subset was treated as a discovery cohort. The number of typed donors differed by locus: roughly 629-640 for A, B, C, DRB1 and DQB1; some 540 for DQA1; around 580 for DPA1; and 450 to 480 for DPB1. Of the approximately 400 genotyped donors, approximately 82% fell in the genetic ancestry cluster associated with self-reported Caucasian donors. In a later analysis, previously published TCR beta repertoires from hundreds of donors were re-analyzed and high-resolution HLA genotyping was added so that TCR occurrence patterns could be studied. The T cell repertoires of about 700 subjects were profiled by immunosequencing and related to cytomegalovirus serostatus. An earlier analysis of a few hundred of the donors applied high-throughput TCR beta sequencing to assess whether each TCR beta V gene segment acted as functional or pseudogenic. All discovery cohort repertoires had been generated on a single sequencing platform. Among roughly 400 genotyped donors of the cohort, an average of about 240,000 unique TCR beta nucleotide sequences was sequenced per donor, of which 15% to 20% were non-productive. Approximately 310 gigabases of sequencing data and 75 million to 85 million unique TCR sequences made up an early release that covered roughly 670 HLA-typed donors. HLA typing covered class I and class II loci at four-digit resolution. The aim of the study was to test whether cataloging public T cell receptors could identify signatures of past pathogen exposure. The later analysis used no new phenotypic data to find candidate immune exposures, relying instead on TCR beta sequences and their occurrence across donors. Donor age, sex, ethnicity and CMV serostatus were compiled together with the repertoire data. About 5 DR-DQ haplotypes were handled as single units for association and clustering, since linkage in the cohort was strong. High-throughput TCR immunosequencing, statistical association of individual TCRs with disease status, and machine learning were combined to predict cytomegalovirus infection status.

CDR1 and CDR2, per the germline V gene (reference sequence), are SEHNR and FQNEAQ. From cysteine to phenylalanine, the CDR3 is 11 amino acids long. The sequence is cut down to CDR3 DNA, 33 bases in frame from base 1. A note on this clone: Its target antigen remains unknown. One end of the junction varies from germline; a read error may be responsible.

Library preparation used the immunoSEQ multiplex PCR assay. For the multiplex PCR, a mixture combining 60 forward primers for TCR Vbeta segments and 13 reverse primers for TCR Jbeta segments was used. The CDR3 region of rearranged TCR beta genes was amplified from genomic DNA by a multiplex PCR assay. On the Illumina HiSeq System, the amplified TCR beta libraries were sequenced as 87-base-pair reads. In the authors' own workflow: A later analysis counted some 74 million unique TCR beta chains across the 666 repertoires, and 10 million to 12 million of these chains were shared by at least two donors. Raw reads were error-corrected and collapsed into unique sequences with a nearest-neighbor algorithm that merged closely related sequences to remove PCR and sequencing errors. V, D and J gene segments were assigned by aligning CDR3 sequences to IMGT reference sequences. For a sequence to be retained, at least a six-nucleotide match to both a V gene segment and a J gene segment was required. A rearrangement was called productive if the CDR3 had no stop codons and remained in frame with V and J, and every other rearrangement was called non-productive. Following IMGT convention, CDR3 was defined as the stretch from the second conserved V-encoded cysteine to the conserved J-encoded phenylalanine. In an earlier analysis of 587 of the donors, sequences lacking an unambiguous match to a single V gene segment were excluded. In an earlier analysis of about 590 of the donors, a V segment was called functional when productive rearrangements were above 56.7%, and segregating when the standard deviation between donors exceeded 5%. To diagnose cytomegalovirus status from the catalog of TCR beta chain sequences, a statistical classification framework was built. In a later analysis, V and J genes were assigned by comparing TCR nucleotide sequences against IMGT/GENE-DB human TR gene sequences. The TCRdist pipeline was used in a later analysis to assign CDR3 sequences and most-parsimonious VDJ recombination scenarios. In a later analysis, each TCR beta chain was defined by its CDR3 amino acid sequence together with its V-gene family, and reads lacking a unique V-gene family were excluded. As a way to deal with suspected cross-contamination and a sequencing artifact, a later analysis dropped 450 to 600 nucleotide sequences that were highly shared and had low generation probability. A later analysis calculated a clonal expansion index for each public chain from normalized within-repertoire ranks of inferred template counts. In a later analysis, generation probabilities were computed with a VDJ recombination model fitted to out-of-frame rearrangements, and the resulting probabilities were checked against IGoR. In a later analysis, hypergeometric tests were used to score TCR-TCR, TCR-HLA and TCR-CMV co-occurrence, with a repertoire-size bias correction applied to TCR pairs. In a later analysis, false discovery rates were estimated by permuting HLA or CMV assignments 20 times. A later analysis grouped co-occurring TCRs with DBSCAN, adding TCRdist sequence similarity when clustering within HLA-allele-positive subsets. Co-occurrence clustering excluded repertoires with fewer than 30,000 or more than 120,000 public chains, plus five with anomalous nucleotide sharing. Held by TCRdb, this immuneACCESS table contains in-frame sequences only and omits some clones. Under half of the omission traces to an unresolved V gene where checked; the cause of the rest is unknown. That table furnishes V, J and clone size, whereas the DNA furnished D and trimming. This sample comprises around 160,000 clones, roughly 73% of them detected only once. Of the sample, under 2% is held by the ten largest clones.

The cohort was made up of under 800 healthy bone marrow donors. All cohort members were sampled while nominally healthy, although unrecorded immune exposures were likely present. The donor was CMV seronegative and belonged to the group of over 350 seronegative cohort members. Each donor provided a peripheral blood sample, and peripheral blood mononuclear cells were used for TCR beta sequencing. Genomic DNA was extracted from the blood cell samples with the Qiagen DNeasy Blood Extraction Kit. Overall study results and their limits: The earlier analysis of around 600 of the donors excluded seventeen rarely observed V segments, including chromosome 9 orphons, because counts were too low. The only immune exposure information available for the cohort was CMV serostatus. The sequencing pipeline was judged likely to have produced a cluster of highly shared sequence variants as a technical artifact. In a later genetic analysis, a missense DCLRE1C variant was associated with V-gene and J-gene trimming of TCR beta chains, and the association was replicated in an independent cohort. A later analysis reported that several top co-occurrence clusters appeared linked to parvovirus B19, influenza, CMV and Epstein-Barr virus. In a later genetic analysis, fewer N-insertions in productive TCRs were reported among donors in an Asian-associated ancestry cluster than the roughly 700-donor mean. In a later analysis, the rate of TCR association differed among HLA loci, with DRB1 alleles having the most associated TCRs and HLA-C alleles having the fewest. The study listed 150 to 200 TCR beta chains as associated with cytomegalovirus. Three of the identified cytomegalovirus-associated TCR beta chains were confirmed in vitro to be specific for cytomegalovirus antigens. Strong co-occurrence of HLA alleles, especially DR and DQ, made assigning TCR associations to individual alleles difficult. Because HLA typing was unavailable for some donors at each locus, only the typed subset was used in association tests. A later analysis associated 15,000 or so TCR beta sequences with specific HLA alleles at a false discovery rate of 0.05. Most CMV-associated TCR beta chains appeared to be HLA-restricted in a later analysis, and the HLA associations seemed to be driven largely by CMV exposure. Some IMGT-functional V segments, including TRBV6-2 and TRBV6-3, could not be distinguished by the 87-base-pair reads and were therefore excluded. The cohort was sequenced for TCR beta chains only, and without alpha or paired-chain data the features that could be detected were limited. A further reported finding was that TCR beta sequences accurately predicted the HLA-A and HLA-B alleles for most subjects in the first cohort. The authors suggested that the approach could potentially be extended to other disease states and immunological phenotypes. Roughly uniform sequencing depth across donors was assumed in presence/absence analyses, although this assumption may not hold. In an earlier analysis of 587 of the donors, most TCR beta V segments appeared in productive rearrangements about 87% or about 30% of the time, broadly matching IMGT annotations. The classifier was reported to diagnose cytomegalovirus status with high specificity and sensitivity in both the original and validation cohorts. In a later analysis, HLA-associated TCR beta chains showed more clonal expansion and lower generation probabilities than non-associated chains that were equally common. Correlated functional status among segregating V segments might reflect linkage disequilibrium, but an unknown experimental factor could not be ruled out. Most TCR sequences were observed very rarely across donors, whereas some public TCRs were present in many individuals.

This sequence uses TRBV7-9 and TRBJ2-1; no D segment can be confidently identified. Specimen: PBMCs. This receptor was taken from a woman under 30 in good health and CMV-seronegative. This receptor has the CDR3 CASSSFNEQFF. The nucleotides read TGTGCCAGCAGCTCCTTCAATGAGCAGTTCTTC.